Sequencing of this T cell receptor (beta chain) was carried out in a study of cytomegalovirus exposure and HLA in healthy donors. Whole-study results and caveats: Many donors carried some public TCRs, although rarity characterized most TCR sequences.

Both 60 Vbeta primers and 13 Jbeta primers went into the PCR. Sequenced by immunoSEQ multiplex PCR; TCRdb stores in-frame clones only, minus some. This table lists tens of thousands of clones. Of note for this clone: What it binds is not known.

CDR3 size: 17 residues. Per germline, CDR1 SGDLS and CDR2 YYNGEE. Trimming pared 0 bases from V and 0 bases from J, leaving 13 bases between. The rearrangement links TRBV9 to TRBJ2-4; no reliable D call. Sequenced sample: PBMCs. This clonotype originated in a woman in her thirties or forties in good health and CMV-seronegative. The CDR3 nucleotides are TGTGCCAGCAGCGTAGACGGTGAGGCGCCAGCCAAAAACATTCAGTACTTC. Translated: CASSVDGEAPAKNIQYF.